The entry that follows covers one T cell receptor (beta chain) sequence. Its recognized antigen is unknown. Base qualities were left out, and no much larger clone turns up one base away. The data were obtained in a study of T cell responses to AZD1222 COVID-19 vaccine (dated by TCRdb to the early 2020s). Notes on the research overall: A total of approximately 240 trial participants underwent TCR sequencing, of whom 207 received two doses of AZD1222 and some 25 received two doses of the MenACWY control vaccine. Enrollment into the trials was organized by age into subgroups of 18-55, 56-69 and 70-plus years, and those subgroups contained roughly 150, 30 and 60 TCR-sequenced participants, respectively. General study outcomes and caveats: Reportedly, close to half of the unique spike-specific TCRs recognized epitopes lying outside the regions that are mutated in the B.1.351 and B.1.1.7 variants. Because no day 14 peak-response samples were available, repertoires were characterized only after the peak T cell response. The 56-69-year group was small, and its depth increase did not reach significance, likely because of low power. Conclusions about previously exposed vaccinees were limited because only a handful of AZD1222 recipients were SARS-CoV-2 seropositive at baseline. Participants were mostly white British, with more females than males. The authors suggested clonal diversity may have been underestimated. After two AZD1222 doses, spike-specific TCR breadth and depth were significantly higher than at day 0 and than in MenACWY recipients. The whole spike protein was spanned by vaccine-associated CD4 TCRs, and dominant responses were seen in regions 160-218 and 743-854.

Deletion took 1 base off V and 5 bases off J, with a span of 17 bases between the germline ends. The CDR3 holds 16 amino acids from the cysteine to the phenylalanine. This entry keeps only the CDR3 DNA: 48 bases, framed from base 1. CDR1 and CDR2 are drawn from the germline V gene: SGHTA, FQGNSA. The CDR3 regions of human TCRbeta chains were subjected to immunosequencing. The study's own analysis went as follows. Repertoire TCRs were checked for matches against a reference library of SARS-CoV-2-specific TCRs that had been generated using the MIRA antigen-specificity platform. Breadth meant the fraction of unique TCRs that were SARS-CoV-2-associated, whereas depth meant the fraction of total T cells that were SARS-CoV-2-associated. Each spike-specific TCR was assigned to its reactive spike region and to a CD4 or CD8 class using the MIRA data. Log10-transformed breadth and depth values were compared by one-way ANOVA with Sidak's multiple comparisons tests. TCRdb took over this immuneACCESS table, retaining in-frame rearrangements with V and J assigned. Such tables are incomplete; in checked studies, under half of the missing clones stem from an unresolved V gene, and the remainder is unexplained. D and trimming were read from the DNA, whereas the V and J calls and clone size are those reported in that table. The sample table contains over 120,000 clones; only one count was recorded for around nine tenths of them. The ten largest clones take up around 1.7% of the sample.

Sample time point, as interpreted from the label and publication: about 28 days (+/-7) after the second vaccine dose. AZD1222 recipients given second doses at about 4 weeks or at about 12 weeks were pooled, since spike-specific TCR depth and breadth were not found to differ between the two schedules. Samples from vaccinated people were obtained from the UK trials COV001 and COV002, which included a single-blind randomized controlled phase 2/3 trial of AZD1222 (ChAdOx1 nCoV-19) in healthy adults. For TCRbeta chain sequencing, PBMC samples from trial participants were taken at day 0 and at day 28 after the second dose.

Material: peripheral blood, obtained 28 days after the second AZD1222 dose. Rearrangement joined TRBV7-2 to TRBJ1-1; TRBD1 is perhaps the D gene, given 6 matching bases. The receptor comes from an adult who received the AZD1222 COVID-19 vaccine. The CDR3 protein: CASSLVGGPVETEAFF. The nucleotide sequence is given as TGTGCCAGCAGCTTAGTCGGGGGGCCAGTAGAGACTGAAGCTTTCTTT.